The clone carrying this T cell receptor beta chain has only a few counts. Its antigen is not known. The germline CDR1 and CDR2 sequences are LGHNA and YSLEER. V was clipped by 0 bases and J by 7 bases, with 18 bases between them. The CDR3 loop spans 16 amino acids. Amplification targeted TCR beta CDR3 regions from RNA transcripts. When the TCR CDR3 underwent first-round RT-PCR, the HTBI primer set was used. TCRdb re-called the multiplex PCR reads through MiXCR, storing one row per CDR3 protein. The sample has 200,000 to 250,000 distinct CDR3 sequences, roughly a sixth seen once; the top ten hold roughly 49%. The source of the sample is a study of T cells in Graves' hyperthyroidism and ophthalmopathy. Together with thyroid ultrasound, orbital computed tomography, serum thyroxine and TRAb, clinical symptoms were used for diagnoses. General observations from the study: Separating ophthalmopathy from stable hyperthyroidism was achieved by a 13 V-J model.

The chain has TRBV4-3 and TRBJ1-1, with a tentative D call TRBD1 (5 bases). Input material: blood. The receptor was derived from a woman between 50 and 59 years old with Graves' hyperthyroidism. In DNA, the CDR3 is TGCGCCAGCAGCCAAGATTTGTTCAGGGAGGCGGATGAAGCTTTCTTT. Residues: CASSQDLFREADEAFF.